The clone carrying this TCR beta chain was detected only once. This entry belongs to a study of blood T cell repertoires in COVID-19. Study details: Collection of acute and convalescent COVID-19 samples took place in the United States, Italy and Spain. The cDNA or gDNA used as material had been derived from T cells, B-cell-depleted T cells, or PBMCs.

There are 15 residues in the CDR3. Per the germline V gene, CDR1 is SGHDT and CDR2 is YYEEEE. V shed 1 base and J 5 bases; nucleotides not matched to a gene: 4. Per the authors' pipeline: Reference gene primers were amplified, and this amplification served to estimate nucleated cell counts. Sequencing used immunoSEQ multiplex PCR; TCRdb keeps in-frame clones, though not all of them. The D gene and trimming were derived from the DNA, and the V and J assignments and clone size from that table. The sample lists some 80,000 clones; roughly 82% were seen once. This chain uses TRBV5-6 with TRBJ2-7; TRBD1 matches 12 bases. Specimen: peripheral blood. The receptor comes from a woman over 75 with active or convalescent COVID-19. Here the CDR3 DNA reads TGTGCCAGCAGCTTGAGGGGGACAGGGGGCGACGAGCAGTACTTC. Its protein is CASSLRGTGGDEQYF.